This paragraph covers one T cell receptor (beta chain) sequence. Genomic DNA, the template, was used for profiling of the TCR beta VDJ and CDR3. TCRdb processed the reads anew with MiXCR; each CDR3 protein has one entry. Altogether 350,000 to 450,000 distinct CDR3 sequences are present, roughly 64% being singletons, with the ten largest covering 3.5% to 4.5%. The length of the CDR3 is 15 residues. CDR1 is SGHTA and CDR2 is FQGNSA in the germline V gene. Trimming cost V 3 bases and J 5 bases, with 13 bases left between them. The data were obtained in a study of CD8+CD57+ T cells in acquired aplastic anemia. In the study overall: Healthy donors yielded 9.5 million to 11 million CD4+ cell reads on average.

The chain employs TRBV7-2 and TRBJ2-2; D not certain. The sample was sorted CD4+, CD8+, or CD8+CD57+ T cells (not recorded which) from PBMCs. The sequence was collected from a human donor in good health, serving as a control. In DNA, the CDR3 is TGTGCCAGCAGCTTCACCGGCTCGGCGACCGGGGAGCTGTTTTTT. Protein: CASSFTGSATGELFF.